Sequencing of this T cell receptor beta chain was carried out in a study of T cell changes during pregnancy in multiple sclerosis. TCRdb's table, derived via immunoSEQ multiplex PCR, lists solely in-frame clones and lacks some. The sample lists 90,000 to 120,000 clones, 85% to 95% occurring once. The CDR3 is 16 residues long. Germline CDR1 reads KGHSH; CDR2 reads LQKENI. V lost 3 bases and J lost 2, with 13 bases in between. Sequencing was performed on peripheral blood, taken in the third trimester of pregnancy. This TCR was sampled from a female donor in good health, enrolled as a control in a pregnancy study. This rearrangement joins TRBV18 to TRBJ2-2; no reliable D call. The CDR3 DNA sequence: TGTGCCAGCTCACCCGCTAACGAAGCCAACACCGGGGAGCTGTTTTTT. Its protein is CASSPANEANTGELFF.